These 28 T cell receptor beta chains share one sample of origin, sequenced in a study of T cell repertoires in cytomegalovirus infection. TCRdb reanalysed the reads using MiXCR and keeps one entry per CDR3 protein. In the table there are under 800,000 distinct CDR3 sequences, around 24% of which are singletons. Input material: CD8+ T cells from PBMCs. Source of these receptors: a human donor in good health (CMV status not recorded). Some clones in this sample may be carry-over from other donors' samples.

This clonotype was observed a handful of times. The chain is built from TRBV14 and TRBJ2-1, with a possible D match to TRBD2 (5 bases). The V and J ends lost 0 bases and 4 bases respectively, with 10 bases between them. The CDR3 length is 15 residues. Germline loops: CDR1 SGHDN, CDR2 FVKESK. DNA of the CDR3: TGTGCCAGCAGCCAAGATGGAGGTCCGTACAATGAGCAGTTCTTC. It is translated as CASSQDGGPYNEQFF.

The gene calls are TRBV6-2 or TRBV6-3 and TRBJ2-1; D perhaps matches TRBD2 (6 bases). The germline gives CDR1 MNHEY, CDR2 SVGEGT. This CDR3 is built from 16 residues. Between the trimmed V and J ends, which lost 5 bases and 4 bases, there was a span of 18 bases. CDR3 bases: TGTGCCAGCAGTCTAACCTTGGGGGGACGATACAATGAGCAGTTCTTC. Translating gives CASSLTLGGRYNEQFF.

This clonotype was detected ten times or more. The chain links TRBV7-2 to TRBJ2-5; D might be TRBD2 (5 bases). The CDR3 loop spans 16 amino acids. Germline loops: CDR1 SGHTA, CDR2 FQGNSA. V dropped 5 bases and J dropped 5 bases, with 21 bases sitting between them. The CDR3 region has the DNA TGTGCCAGCAGCATAACCCCGGGATCCCGCGAGGAGACCCAGTACTTC. Amino acids: CASSITPGSREETQYF.

This clonotype was found a few times. The chain recombines TRBV28 with TRBJ2-1, with 14 bases identical to TRBD2. The V gene end was trimmed by 6 bases and the J gene end by 10 bases; junction bases not matched to a gene: 14. Germline CDR1 reads MDHEN; CDR2 reads SYDVKM. This CDR3 comprises 17 residues. CDR3 in amino acids: CASSRTSGGLALGEQFF. For the CDR3, the DNA is TGTGCCAGCAGCCGGACTAGCGGGGGGCTCGCCCTTGGAGAGCAGTTCTTC.

V usage is TRBV14 and J usage is TRBJ1-6; 7 bases align to TRBD1. Germline trimming cut 3 bases from V and 0 bases from J; bases unmatched to any gene: 5. The germline V gene has CDR1 SGHDN and CDR2 FVKESK. This CDR3 spans 17 amino acids. DNA for the CDR3: TGTGCCAGCAGCCAGGAGTCAGGGGGCTCCTATAATTCACCCCTCCACTTT. The encoded protein is CASSQESGGSYNSPLHF.

This clonotype was detected many times. The chain carries TRBV6-5 and TRBJ2-1, with TRBD2 identical over 8 bases. The CDR3 totals 15 residues. Trimming took 4 bases from V and 4 from J; bases not matched to a gene: 6. Per the germline V gene, CDR1 is MNHEY and CDR2 is SVGAGI. The CDR3 DNA follows: TGTGCCAGCAGTTCGGGCGGGGGGTTGTACAATGAGCAGTTCTTC. Protein: CASSSGGGLYNEQFF.

Only a few counts were recorded for this clonotype. The rearrangement uses TRBV2 and TRBJ1-5, with 12 bases fitting TRBD1. The CDR3 runs 15 residues. Germline CDR1 SNHLY, CDR2 FYNNEI. The V gene end was trimmed by 2 bases and the J gene end by 7 bases; junction bases not matched to a gene: 3. CDR3 coding DNA: TGTGCCAGCAGTGAAACGGGACAGGGGGCCCAGCCCCAGCATTTT. Protein: CASSETGQGAQPQHF.

In its sample, this clonotype was seen many times. This sequence joins TRBV29-1 and TRBJ1-4; D unclear. V was shortened by 7 bases and J by 6 bases, with 12 bases between the two germline ends. Germline V CDR1 and CDR2: SQVTM, ANQGSEA. The CDR3 covers 12 residues. CDR3 sequence reads: CSAEGGDEKLFF. The CDR3 bases are TGCAGCGCCGAGGGTGGGGATGAAAAACTGTTTTTT.

This clonotype was seen many times. This chain links TRBV7-2 with TRBJ2-1; 11 positions match TRBD2. V was clipped by 4 bases and J by 6 bases; unmatched bases: 5. This CDR3 has 15 residues. Germline-derived CDR1 and CDR2 are SGHTA and FQGNSA. CDR3: CASSSLAGGSNEQFF. The DNA of the CDR3 is TGTGCCAGCAGCTCCCTAGCGGGGGGCTCCAATGAGCAGTTCTTC.

Concerning this clonotype itself: Here the CDR3 omits its conserved ending phenylalanine or tryptophan, so a read error is the likely source. The chain recombines TRBV5-5 with TRBJ1-6; D unclear. V lost 5 bases, J lost 10 bases, and 16 bases lay in between. Germline V gives CDR1 SGHKS, CDR2 YYEKEE (reference sequence). The CDR3 sequence is 14 residues long. The CDR3 protein is CASSSGPVGSPLHC. For the CDR3, the DNA is TGTGCCAGCAGTTCGGGCCCAGTGGGATCACCCCTCCACTGT.

On this clonotype: This may arise from a read error, as a much more abundant clone is one base away. The chain joins TRBV7-6 to TRBJ1-2; D is undetermined. Germline CDR1 and CDR2: SGHVS and FNYEAQ. The CDR3 runs to 15 residues. Trimming took off 3 bases at V and 5 bases at J, with 16 bases between the two ends. CDR3 bases: TGTGCCAGCAGCTTTTTCACCCGAAGCCGGTATGGCTACACCTTC. Residues: CASSFFTRSRYGYTF.

This chain joins TRBV27 and TRBJ2-2; D uncertain. Germline V gene sequence: CDR1 MNHEY, CDR2 SMNVEV (reference sequence). With 7 bases removed from V and 8 bases from J, the gap between germline ends came to 14 bases. The CDR3 extends over 13 amino acids. The CDR3 bases are TGTGCCAGCACTGCCGGGTCGGTGGGGGAGCTGTTTTTT. It translates to CASTAGSVGELFF.

The CDR3 bases are TGTGCCAGCAGCCAAGATCTCTGGGATCTAACAGGAGGCTATGGCTACACCTTC. This encodes CASSQDLWDLTGGYGYTF. The chain combines TRBV14 with TRBJ1-2; a possible D gene is TRBD1 (5 bases). Germline assignment: CDR1 SGHDN and CDR2 FVKESK. Trimming took off 0 bases at V and 4 bases at J, with 21 bases between the two ends. This CDR3 has 18 amino acids. The full variable domain, completed using reference TRBV14 and TRBJ1-2, is EAGVTQFPSHSVIEKGQTVTLRCDPISGHDNLYWYRRVMGKEIKFLLHFVKESKQDESGMPNNRFLAERTGGTYSTLKVQPAELEDSGVYFCASSQDLWDLTGGYGYTFGSGTRLTVV.

The chain carries TRBV5-1 and TRBJ1-4; possibly TRBD1 for D (5 bases). Germline V lookup: CDR1 SGHRS, CDR2 YFSETQ. The CDR3 extends over 17 amino acids. V lost 3 bases and J lost 0, with 15 bases in between. CDR3 sequence reads: CASSSAGRLATNEKLFF. Here the CDR3 DNA reads TGCGCCAGCAGCTCGGCGGGACGGCTTGCAACTAATGAAAAACTGTTTTTT. Full variable domain (missing parts from reference TRBV5-1 and TRBJ1-4): KAGVTQTPRYLIKTRGQQVTLSCSPISGHRSVSWYQQTPGQGLQFLFEYFSETQRNKGNFPGRFSGRQFSNSRSEMNVSTLELGDSALYLCASSSAGRLATNEKLFFGSGTQLSVL.

This clonotype occurred many times. V usage is TRBV7-6 and J usage is TRBJ2-5; possibly TRBD2 for D (6 bases). Trimming removed 5 bases at V and 1 base at J, with 17 bases between. Looked up from germline, CDR1 is SGHVS and CDR2 is FNYEAQ. This CDR3 contains 16 residues. CDR3 DNA: TGTGCCAGCAGCCAACTTTGGTGGGACTTCCAAGAGACCCAGTACTTC. It is translated as CASSQLWWDFQETQYF.

The chain joins TRBV27 to TRBJ2-7; D is ambiguous. V was shortened by 4 bases and J by 3 bases, with 13 bases between the two germline ends. CDR1 MNHEY and CDR2 SMNVEV come from the germline V gene (reference sequence). The length of the CDR3 is 14 residues. CDR3 DNA sequence: TGTGCCAGCAGTTCCCGTATGGCGGTCTACGAGCAGTACGTC. Translating it yields CASSSRMAVYEQYV.

The chain has TRBV10-3 and TRBJ2-1, with D possibly matching TRBD2 (8 bases). Germline-derived CDR1 and CDR2 are ENHRY and SYGVKD. This CDR3 is 14 amino acids long. Trimming pared 8 bases from V and 4 bases from J, leaving 15 bases between. The CDR3 loop is CAIRGGTEYNEQFF. In nucleotides, the CDR3 is TGTGCCATCCGGGGGGGGACAGAATACAATGAGCAGTTCTTC.

This chain connects TRBV12-3 or TRBV12-4 to TRBJ1-4; 9 positions match TRBD1. J lost 6 bases, V lost 4 bases, and 3 bases had no gene match. There are 14 residues in the CDR3. CDR3 coding DNA: TGTGCCAGCAGTTCGACAGGGGGGTATGAAAAACTGTTTTTT. Its translation: CASSSTGGYEKLFF.

V gene TRBV6-5 combines with J gene TRBJ2-7; D is uncertain. The CDR3 is 12 residues long. V lost 7 bases and J lost 0, with 7 bases in between. Germline V lookup: CDR1 MNHEY, CDR2 SVGAGI. In DNA form, the CDR3 reads TGTGCCAGCACGGATGTCTCCTACGAGCAGTACTTC. This translates into CASTDVSYEQYF.

This clonotype was detected only a few times. The chain carries TRBV28 and TRBJ1-1; D possibly corresponds to TRBD1 (6 bases). Germline values: CDR1 MDHEN, CDR2 SYDVKM. The CDR3 length is 15 residues. The V and J ends lost 6 bases and 0 bases respectively, with 14 bases between them. The CDR3 reads CASSQTGYMNTEAFF. The DNA for the CDR3 is TGTGCCAGCAGCCAGACAGGTTACATGAACACTGAAGCTTTCTTT.

The chain carries TRBV27 and TRBJ1-2; D unresolved. Germline lookup yields CDR1 MNHEY and CDR2 SMNVEV (reference sequence). Trimming stripped 6 bases from V and 4 bases from J, with 27 bases between. The CDR3 has 18 residues. CDR3 DNA sequence: TGTGCCAGCAGCCTGACATCACAAATTGTGGAGATCGGCTATGGCTACACCTTC. Residues: CASSLTSQIVEIGYGYTF.

This clonotype came up a few times. This chain joins TRBV10-3 and TRBJ2-1; possible D gene TRBD2, 5 bases. V was clipped by 6 bases and J by 8 bases, with 14 bases between them. In germline, CDR1 is ENHRY, CDR2 SYGVKD. The CDR3 is 13 amino acids. The CDR3 DNA sequence: TGTGCCATCAGGACCGGGCCGAGGGATGAGCAGTTCTTC. Translation: CAIRTGPRDEQFF.

This clonotype has only a few counts. The V gene is TRBV12-3 or TRBV12-4, the J gene TRBJ2-7; the match to TRBD1 covers 11 bases. The V gene end was trimmed by 4 bases and the J gene end by 2 bases; junction bases not matched to a gene: 4. The CDR3 is 15 residues long. CDR3 residues: CASSSGQGATYEQYV. The CDR3 DNA reads as TGTGCCAGCAGTTCCGGACAGGGGGCCACCTACGAGCAGTACGTC.

Concerning this clonotype itself: A read error may explain this, as a much larger clone is one base away. J is TRBJ2-3 and V is TRBV6-2 or TRBV6-3; TRBD1 or TRBD2 may be the D gene (6 bases each). This CDR3 contains 18 residues. Germline V CDR1 and CDR2: MNHEY, SVGEGT. CDR3 sequence reads: CANSYSMLGGLYTDTQYF. The CDR3 DNA is TGTGCCAACAGTTACTCGATGCTTGGGGGGCTCTACACAGATACGCAGTATTTT.

The table lists this clonotype with a few counts. The chain has TRBV15 and TRBJ1-2; TRBD1 might be the D (5 bases). Germline V CDR1 and CDR2: LNHNV, YYDKDF (reference sequence). There are 17 residues in the CDR3. V shed 0 bases and J shed 2 bases, with 16 bases lying between them. The CDR3: CATSRDPTLEGNYGYTF. The CDR3 nucleotides are TGTGCCACCAGCAGAGACCCAACCTTAGAGGGGAACTATGGCTACACCTTC.

The chain links TRBV6-2 or TRBV6-3 to TRBJ2-1; 11 bases match TRBD2. Germline CDR1 and CDR2: MNHEY and SVGEGT. CDR3 size: 16 residues. V shed 5 bases and J 4 bases; nucleotides not matched to a gene: 7. The CDR3 region is CASSPPGLAVYNEQFF. The CDR3 DNA reads as TGTGCCAGCAGTCCTCCGGGACTAGCGGTTTACAATGAGCAGTTCTTC.

The genes are TRBV29-1 and TRBJ2-1; tentatively, D is TRBD2 (6 bases). This CDR3 has 16 amino acids. The ends were cut back, 5 bases at V and 1 base at J, with 18 bases in the middle. Germline V gene data show CDR1 as SQVTM and CDR2 as ANQGSEA. The CDR3 here is CSVHLKAGLSYNEQFF. CDR3 DNA: TGCAGCGTTCACCTAAAGGCGGGGTTATCCTACAATGAGCAGTTCTTC.

The chain uses TRBV3-1 and TRBJ2-1; no firm D call. Germline V gene data show CDR1 as LGHDT and CDR2 as YNNKEL (reference sequence). This CDR3 is 15 amino acids long. Trimming stripped 1 base from V and 0 bases from J, with 7 bases between. The CDR3 coding sequence is TGTGCCAGCAGCCAAGTCTTCGTCTCCTACAATGAGCAGTTCTTC. Translation gives CASSQVFVSYNEQFF.